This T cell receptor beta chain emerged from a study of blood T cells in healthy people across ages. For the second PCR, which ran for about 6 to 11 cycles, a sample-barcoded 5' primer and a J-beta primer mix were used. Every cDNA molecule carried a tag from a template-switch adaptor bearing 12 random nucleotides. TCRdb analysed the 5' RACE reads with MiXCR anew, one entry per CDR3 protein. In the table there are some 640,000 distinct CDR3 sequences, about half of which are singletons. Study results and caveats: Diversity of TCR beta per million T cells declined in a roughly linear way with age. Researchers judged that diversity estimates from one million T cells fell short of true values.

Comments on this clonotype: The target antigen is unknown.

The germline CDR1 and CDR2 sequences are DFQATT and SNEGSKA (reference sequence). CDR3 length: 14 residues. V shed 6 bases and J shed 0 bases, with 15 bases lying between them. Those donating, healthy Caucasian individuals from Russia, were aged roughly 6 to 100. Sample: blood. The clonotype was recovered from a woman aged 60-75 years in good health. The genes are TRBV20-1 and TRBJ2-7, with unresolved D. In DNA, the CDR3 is TGCAGTGCACCTTACCCCGGGTCCTCCTACGAGCAGTACTTC. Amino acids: CSAPYPGSSYEQYF.